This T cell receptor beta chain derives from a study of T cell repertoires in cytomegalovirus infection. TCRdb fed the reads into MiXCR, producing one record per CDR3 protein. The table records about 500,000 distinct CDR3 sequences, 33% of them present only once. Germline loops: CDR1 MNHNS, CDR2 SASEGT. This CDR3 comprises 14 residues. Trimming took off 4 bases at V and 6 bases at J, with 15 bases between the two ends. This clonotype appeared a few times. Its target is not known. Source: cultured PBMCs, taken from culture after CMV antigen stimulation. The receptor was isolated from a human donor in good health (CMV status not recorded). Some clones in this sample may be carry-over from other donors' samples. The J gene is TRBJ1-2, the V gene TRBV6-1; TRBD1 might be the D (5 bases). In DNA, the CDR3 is TGTGCCAGCAGTGGTGCTGTAGGGGAAAATGGCTACACCTTC. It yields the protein CASSGAVGENGYTF.